Listed here are 19 T cell receptor beta chains from one sample, sequenced in a study of shared clonotypes between healthy human individuals. Using immunoSEQ multiplex PCR, the repertoire was profiled, and TCRdb retains in-frame clones only, with some absent. This sample has roughly 590,000 clones, with over 95% found just once. Selected positively for CCR7 and CD45RO-negative, naive CD8 cells excluded terminally differentiated effector memory CD45RA+ cells. What was sequenced was naive CD8+ T cells sorted from blood. The receptor source for this set is a woman aged 25-40 years in good health.

This clone was picked up one time. The V call is TRBV11-3, the J call TRBJ2-2, with D perhaps assigned TRBD1 or TRBD2 (5 bases each). Trimming took 1 base from V and 4 from J, leaving 13 bases between them. This CDR3 has 16 amino acids. Germline lookup yields CDR1 SGHNT and CDR2 YENEEA. This CDR3 reads CASSLATAAFTGELFF. CDR3 nucleotide sequence: TGTGCCAGCAGCTTAGCGACAGCGGCGTTCACCGGGGAGCTGTTTTTT.

The chain carries TRBV11-2 and TRBJ2-1, with 8 positions matching TRBD2. The CDR3 is 16 amino acids. V shed 1 base, J shed 6 bases, and the junction held 8 bases outside the gene matches. CDR1 is SGHAT, CDR2 FQNNGV, per germline. The CDR3 is CASSLVTGRATNEQFF. In DNA, the CDR3 is TGTGCCAGCAGCTTAGTGACCGGGAGGGCCACCAATGAGCAGTTCTTC.

The V and J genes are TRBV7-2 and TRBJ2-3; 13 nucleotides match TRBD2. Per the germline V gene, CDR1 is SGHTA and CDR2 is FQGNSA. This CDR3 region has 16 residues. Unmatched junction bases numbered 7, after V lost 7 bases and J lost 3 bases. CDR3 in amino acids: CASNPWTSGRTDTQYF. The CDR3 DNA sequence: TGTGCCAGCAACCCCTGGACTAGCGGGAGAACAGATACGCAGTATTTT. The whole variable domain, remainder taken from reference TRBV7-2 and TRBJ2-3, is GAGVSQSPSNKVTEKGKDVELRCDPISGHTALYWYRQSLGQGLEFLIYFQGNSAPDKSGLPSDRFSAERTGGSVSTLTIQRTQQEDSAVYLCASNPWTSGRTDTQYFGPGTRLTVL.

This clone was counted a few times. This rearrangement joins TRBV2 to TRBJ1-1; D unresolved. The ends were cut back, 0 bases at V and 1 base at J, with 9 bases in the middle. This CDR3 is built from 15 residues. Germline loops: CDR1 SNHLY, CDR2 FYNNEI. The CDR3 protein is CASSEAWSANTEAFF. As DNA, the CDR3 is TGTGCCAGCAGTGAAGCCTGGAGTGCGAACACTGAAGCTTTCTTT.

To note about this clone: Other nucleotide sequences from this sample produce the same CDR3. CDR3: CASSPGQGAYEQYF. The CDR3 region has the DNA TGTGCCAGCAGCCCGGGACAGGGGGCCTACGAGCAGTACTTC. The chain joins TRBV5-6 to TRBJ2-5, with 11 bases lining up with TRBD1. Near its end, the DNA agrees better with TRBJ2-7, so the J call may be wrong. Germline CDR1 reads SGHDT; CDR2 reads YYEEEE. The CDR3 sequence is 14 residues long.

The chain joins TRBV11-2 to TRBJ1-5, with unresolved D. CDR3 length: 14 residues. V was cut by 5 bases and J by 0 bases, with 8 bases left in between. CDR1 and CDR2 (germline): SGHAT, FQNNGV. The CDR3 DNA reads as TGTGCCAGCAGCCCCTGGGGTAGCAATCAGCCCCAGCATTTT. Translating it yields CASSPWGSNQPQHF.

This sequence joins TRBV2 and TRBJ2-1; 7 bases match TRBD1. The CDR3 consists of 16 residues. The V gene's germline CDR1 is SNHLY and CDR2 FYNNEI. V shed 4 bases, J shed 0 bases, and the junction held 6 bases outside the gene matches. This CDR3 is CASSGSYRGSYNEQFF. The CDR3 DNA sequence: TGTGCCAGCAGTGGAAGTTACAGGGGCTCCTACAATGAGCAGTTCTTC. Full variable domain (rest looked up from reference TRBV2 and TRBJ2-1): EPEVTQTPSHQVTQMGQEVILRCVPISNHLYFYWYRQILGQKVEFLVSFYNNEISEKSEIFDDQFSVERPDGSNFTLKIRSTKLEDSAMYFCASSGSYRGSYNEQFFGPGTRLTVL.

This rearrangement joins TRBV27 to TRBJ1-2, with 11 bases identical to TRBD1. In germline, CDR1 is MNHEY, CDR2 SMNVEV (reference sequence). There are 14 residues in the CDR3. The J segment lost 7 bases and the V segment lost 5 bases, leaving 6 bases of the junction unmatched. The CDR3 sequence is CASSQGQGASGYTF. The CDR3, as DNA: TGTGCCAGCAGTCAAGGACAGGGGGCATCTGGCTACACCTTC.

The rearrangement uses TRBV6-6 and TRBJ1-1; unclear D gene. The CDR3 extends over 14 amino acids. Deletions cut 5 bases from V and 1 base from J, with 11 bases between. Germline V gene lookup returns CDR1 MNHNY and CDR2 SVGAGI (reference sequence). As DNA, the CDR3 is TGTGCCAGCAGTCGCGACCACCCGAACACTGAAGCTTTCTTT. Translating it yields CASSRDHPNTEAFF.

This clone appeared once. V is TRBV7-2 and J is TRBJ2-2; no clear D gene. The germline V and J ends were trimmed by 3 bases and 1 base, with 6 bases remaining between them. CDR3 length: 14 amino acids. CDR1 and CDR2 from the germline V gene are SGHTA and FQGNSA. This CDR3 is CASSFGLNTGELFF. DNA of the CDR3: TGTGCCAGCAGCTTTGGGTTGAACACCGGGGAGCTGTTTTTT.

This rearrangement joins TRBV7-6 to TRBJ2-1; possible D gene TRBD2, 5 bases. Germline lookup yields CDR1 SGHVS and CDR2 FNYEAQ. This CDR3 spans 14 amino acids. V was shortened by 5 bases and J by 7 bases, with 15 bases between the two germline ends. The DNA of the CDR3 is TGTGCCAGCAGCGTAAGTACTAGAGTTAATGAGCAGTTCTTC. It translates to CASSVSTRVNEQFF.

This sequence joins TRBV9 and TRBJ2-3, with 7 bases matching TRBD2. V shed 3 bases and J 4 bases; nucleotides not matched to a gene: 8. This CDR3 region has 15 residues. CDR1 is SGDLS, CDR2 YYNGEE, per germline. In DNA form, the CDR3 reads TGTGCCAGCAGCGCCGGACTAGTTTTGGCAGATACGCAGTATTTT. This codes for CASSAGLVLADTQYF.

The CDR3 reads CASSIEGSGRNEQFF. CDR3 coding DNA: TGTGCCAGTAGTATAGAGGGCAGCGGGCGGAATGAGCAGTTCTTC. J is TRBJ2-1 and V is TRBV19, with D possibly TRBD2 on 6 matching bases. CDR1 is LNHDA, CDR2 SQIVND, per germline (reference sequence). With 0 bases removed from V and 7 bases from J, the gap between germline ends came to 13 bases. This CDR3 has 15 amino acids.

The gene calls are TRBV28 and TRBJ2-3, with TRBD1 identical over 7 bases. The CDR3 runs 19 residues. The junction had 19 bases not matched to a gene; V was cut back by 3 bases and J by 4 bases. The V gene's germline CDR1 is MDHEN and CDR2 SYDVKM. CDR3 loop: CASSFPPNILTGDADTQYF. The CDR3 DNA is TGTGCCAGCAGTTTCCCCCCGAATATCCTTACAGGGGATGCAGATACGCAGTATTTT.

V gene TRBV28 combines with J gene TRBJ1-2; the D gene is possibly TRBD1 (6 bases). The length of the CDR3 is 14 residues. Looked up from germline, CDR1 is MDHEN and CDR2 is SYDVKM. V shed 2 bases and J shed 9 bases, with 16 bases lying between them. The CDR3 region has the DNA TGTGCCAGCAGTTTACTGGAGGGGGGAAAAAGCTACACCTTC. Protein: CASSLLEGGKSYTF.

This chain links TRBV11-3 with TRBJ1-1; perhaps TRBD1 as D (6 bases). The V end lost 1 base, the J end lost 3 bases, and 12 bases lay between the germline ends. From germline, CDR1 is SGHNT and CDR2 YENEEA. The CDR3 contains 15 residues. CDR3 in amino acids: CASSLAGGGDTEAFF. CDR3 nucleotides: TGTGCCAGCAGCTTAGCTGGGGGCGGTGACACTGAAGCTTTCTTT.

V gene TRBV6-5 combines with J gene TRBJ2-5, with 10 nucleotides matching TRBD2. The closer fit of TRBJ2-7 to the DNA end suggests the J call may be wrong. The CDR3 is 16 amino acids. Germline loops: CDR1 MNHEY, CDR2 SVGAGI. The CDR3 DNA reads as TGTGCCAGCAGTTACACTATAGCGGGAGGAGTCGACGAGCAGTACTTC. Its protein is CASSYTIAGGVDEQYF.

V and J are TRBV19 and TRBJ1-2, with D perhaps matching TRBD1 (6 bases). The CDR3 extends over 13 amino acids. Germline V lookup: CDR1 LNHDA, CDR2 SQIVND (reference sequence). V was pared by 8 bases and J by 6 bases, with 16 bases between. For the CDR3, the DNA is TGTGCCAGTCGACAGGAGCGACAGGATGGCTACACCTTC. It encodes CASRQERQDGYTF.

The V call is TRBV5-4, the J call TRBJ2-7, with D possibly matching TRBD2 (6 bases). The germline gives CDR1 SGHNT, CDR2 YYREEE (reference sequence). The CDR3 length is 14 residues. Trimming cost V 5 bases and J 0 bases, with 12 bases left between them. In DNA, the CDR3 is TGTGCCAGCAGTGCCGCGGGACCCTCCTACGAGCAGTACTTC. This encodes CASSAAGPSYEQYF.